This is a list of T cell receptor beta chains from one sample in a study of T-cell reconstitution after alpha-beta-depleted transplantation in children. TCRdb reanalysed the PCR reads using MiXCR and keeps one entry per CDR3 protein. Seen here are 350,000 to 450,000 distinct CDR3 sequences, roughly 20% observed once, and the top ten hold less than 4.5%. Sequenced material: PBMCs from the stem cell graft donor, taken from the stem cell graft. These receptor sequences come from a human donor who donated a stem cell graft to a child with acute myeloid leukemia. CDR3s include the opening cysteine and the closing phenylalanine or tryptophan. Clone size appears in some rows only: once, few, many, or a class for an expanded clone.

V	J	size	CDR3
TRBV20-1	TRBJ2-2	NA	CSAQGGPGELFF
TRBV29-1	TRBJ2-3	many	CSVEDVLAITDTQYF
TRBV7-2	TRBJ2-1	NA	CASSFGGAGDSYNEQFF
TRBV2	TRBJ2-7	few	CASSWTYEQYF
TRBV29-1	TRBJ1-6	many	CSVGQGDNSPLHF
TRBV7-9	TRBJ2-7	NA	CASSPGDDYEQYF
TRBV7-8	TRBJ1-3	few	CASSLGGTVGNTIYF
TRBV12-5	TRBJ1-2	NA	CASGLTPNYGYTF
TRBV20-1	TRBJ2-6	many	CSATPRGSSGANVLTF
TRBV5-1	TRBJ1-2	NA	CASSLDRGSYGYTF
TRBV7-9	TRBJ2-4	few	CASVRDSIIDIQYF
TRBV28	TRBJ1-4	NA	CASSFGNNEKLFF
TRBV29-1	TRBJ2-2	NA	CSVEDRPGELFF
TRBV12-3/TRBV12-4	TRBJ2-5	few	CASSHRGGETQYF
TRBV4-1	TRBJ1-2	many	CASSPTPGQVYNYGYTF
TRBV7-9	TRBJ1-5	many	CASSLVGRPNPGNQPQHF
TRBV6-8	TRBJ2-7	NA	CASSYGTGRSEQYF
TRBV5-6	TRBJ2-7	NA	CASSWPGPPFEQYF
TRBV18	TRBJ2-3	few	CASSPQRISTDTQYF
TRBV29-1	TRBJ2-3	NA	CSVAPRLTDTQYF
TRBV28	TRBJ2-7	NA	CATEGELNEQYF
TRBV29-1	TRBJ2-3	many	CSDEGLATDTQYF
TRBV7-9	TRBJ2-3	NA	CASSSYGRASTQYF
TRBV7-6	TRBJ2-1	NA	CASSQIMRDSYNEQFF
TRBV4-3	TRBJ2-3	NA	CASSQGRLAGGLTDTQYF
TRBV6-2/TRBV6-3	TRBJ2-7	few	CASSQSPVSYEQYF
TRBV20-1	TRBJ1-5	many	CSGSSFSNQPQHF
TRBV27	TRBJ1-2	NA	CASSAPRGSGYTF
TRBV12-3/TRBV12-4	TRBJ2-5	NA	CASSAGTGLKETEYF
TRBV4-1	TRBJ2-2	few	CASSQEGQGGTGELFF
TRBV25-1	TRBJ2-1	many	CASSAGTEPKRDEQFF
TRBV29-1	TRBJ1-2	NA	CSVEDMSSYGYTF
TRBV27	TRBJ2-5	few	CASRQGTYQETQYF
TRBV15	TRBJ2-1	few	CATSRESAGVTYNEQFF
TRBV12-3/TRBV12-4	TRBJ2-7	few	CASRGGTSGGTYEQYF
TRBV28	TRBJ2-7	NA	CASSRTGGLSEQYF
TRBV7-2	TRBJ2-7	few	CASSLRLAGQGEQYF
TRBV10-3	TRBJ2-5	NA	CAISGQGAGETQYF
TRBV7-9	TRBJ2-5	NA	CASSRTSGGTETQYF
TRBV10-3	TRBJ1-5	few	CAISEAQGNQPQHF
TRBV5-1	TRBJ2-7	NA	CASSLAAGQYEQYF
TRBV7-3	TRBJ1-1	few	CASSSTSGTEAFF
TRBV10-3	TRBJ1-4	NA	CAISEMGITNEKLFF
TRBV6-5	TRBJ2-3	once	CASSYSLAGYGDTQYF
TRBV29-1	TRBJ2-7	many	CSVEDATGGYEQYF
TRBV29-1	TRBJ2-7	few	CSVTIQGSSYEQYF
TRBV5-8	TRBJ2-1	few	CASSLASSVDGYNEQFF
TRBV15	TRBJ2-1	NA	CATSRQGATGFEQFF